A selection of T cell receptor beta chains follows, all from one sample in a study of CD8+ T cells in alopecia areata. Method: immunoSEQ multiplex PCR; TCRdb's copy keeps in-frame clones and lacks some. The profile shows 130,000 or so clones, about 50% of them singletons. The sequencing sample was made of NKG2D-low CD8+ T cells sorted from blood. The receptors here all came from a human donor with alopecia areata. Both conserved end residues are part of each CDR3. The D gene is left open where the match is weak. A clone size is listed for some rows: how often the clone was seen (once, few, many), or a class if it is expanded.

D gene	J gene	clone size	V gene	CDR3 DNA	CDR3 protein
.	TRBJ2-1	few	TRBV28	TGTGCCAGCAGCCGCGCGGATCAGCAGTTCTTC	CASSRADQQFF
TRBD1	TRBJ1-5	.	TRBV6-1	TGTGCCAGCAGTGAAGAAGGTACAGGGGTGAATCAGCCCCAGCATTTT	CASSEEGTGVNQPQHF
TRBD2	TRBJ2-3	.	TRBV4-1	TGCGCCAGCAGCCAAGTGATAACGGGGGGGTCGGCAGATACGCAGTATTTT	CASSQVITGGSADTQYF
.	TRBJ2-5	.	TRBV5-1	TGCGCCAGCCAGGGGACCCAAGAGACCCAGTACTTC	CASQGTQETQYF
.	TRBJ1-1	few	TRBV7-2	TGTGCCAGCAGCTTCGAAGAGAACACTGAAGCTTTCTTT	CASSFEENTEAFF
.	TRBJ1-2	few	TRBV29-1	TGCAGCGTTGTACAGGAGAATGGCTACACCTTC	CSVVQENGYTF
TRBD2	TRBJ2-1	.	TRBV27	TGTGCCAGCAGCTTAGGGCTAGCGGGAGAAACCTACAATGAGCAGTTCTTC	CASSLGLAGETYNEQFF
.	TRBJ2-2	.	TRBV6-5	TGTGCCAGCAGTCATCACGCGAACACCGGGGAGCTGTTTTTT	CASSHHANTGELFF
.	TRBJ1-1	few	TRBV29-1	TGCAGCGAGTGGACGGGACTGAACACTGAAGCTTTCTTT	CSEWTGLNTEAFF
.	TRBJ2-7	few	TRBV29-1	TGCAGCGTTGAAGATCCCATGAGGGAGCGTAAGCAGTACTTC	CSVEDPMRERKQYF
.	TRBJ2-3	.	TRBV4-1	TGCGCCAGCAGCCAAGTGGGGGCAGATACGCAGTATTTT	CASSQVGADTQYF
.	TRBJ1-1	few	TRBV29-1	TGCAGCGTTTTGGGGGGTAACGGTGAAGCTTTCTTT	CSVLGGNGEAFF
TRBD2	TRBJ2-2	.	TRBV29-1	TGCAGCACCCGGGAGGGGGGCACCGGGGAGCTGTTTTTT	CSTREGGTGELFF
TRBD2	TRBJ2-1	.	TRBV29-1	TGCAGCGTCCCCCACCACCAGGTGCTAGCGGGCCGTGAGCAGTTCTTC	CSVPHHQVLAGREQFF
.	TRBJ2-2	few	TRBV29-1	TGCAGCGTTGAAGAACAGGGTACCGGGGAGCTGTTTTTT	CSVEEQGTGELFF
TRBD1	TRBJ1-1	once	TRBV7-2	TGTGCCAGCAGCTACCTTGGACAGGAGGGCGAAGCTTTCTTT	CASSYLGQEGEAFF
.	TRBJ2-3	few	TRBV29-1	TGCAGCGTTGTCTCAGATACGCAGTATTTT	CSVVSDTQYF
.	TRBJ2-7	.	TRBV9	TGTGCCAGCAGCGTAGCAGGGACCACCCACGAGCAGTACTTC	CASSVAGTTHEQYF
TRBD1	TRBJ1-1	few	TRBV5-1	TGCGCCAGCAGCTCGGGGGACAGGGGATCTAACACTGAAGCTTTCTTT	CASSSGDRGSNTEAFF
.	TRBJ1-1	.	TRBV30	TGTGCCTGGAGTCGCCCTACCGGGACGAACCACACTGAAGCTTTCTTT	CAWSRPTGTNHTEAFF
.	TRBJ2-3	few	TRBV27	TGTGCCAGCAGTTTAATCGGGATTGGCACAGATACGCAGTATTTT	CASSLIGIGTDTQYF
.	TRBJ2-5	.	TRBV5-4	TGTGCCAGCAGCCCTCTCGGGGGCCAAGAGACCCAGTACTTC	CASSPLGGQETQYF
.	TRBJ1-2	.	TRBV2	TGTGCCAGCAGCGACAGCTATGGCTACACCTTC	CASSDSYGYTF
TRBD1	TRBJ2-7	.	TRBV29-1	TGCAGCGTTGGGGGCCGAGACAGGGACTACGAGCAGTACTTC	CSVGGRDRDYEQYF
TRBD2	TRBJ2-5	.	TRBV20-1	TGCAGTGCCCCTGCGGGGGTTGTGTACTTC	CSAPAGVVYF
.	TRBJ2-1	.	TRBV27	TGTGCCAGCCGAAAAACCGGGACTCATCCTGAGCAGTTCTTC	CASRKTGTHPEQFF
.	TRBJ2-7	.	TRBV5-1	TGCGCCAGCAGCTTGCCTGGGACATACTACGAGCAGTACTTC	CASSLPGTYYEQYF
.	TRBJ2-7	.	TRBV2	TGTGCCAGCAAGTTTGATAGGGCCTACGAGCAGTACTTC	CASKFDRAYEQYF
.	TRBJ2-3	.	TRBV27	TGTGCCAGCAGTTTATGGCCCGACGGCACAGATACGCAGTATTTT	CASSLWPDGTDTQYF
.	TRBJ2-1	few	TRBV7-9	TGTGCCAGCAGCTTATCCTCCTACAATGAGCAGTTCTTC	CASSLSSYNEQFF
.	TRBJ2-1	few	TRBV19	TGTGCCAGTAGTAGGACCCCGGGGAATGAGCAGTTCTTC	CASSRTPGNEQFF
.	TRBJ2-7	.	TRBV6-6	TGTGCCAGCAGTTACTCGAACGAGCAGTACTTC	CASSYSNEQYF
.	TRBJ1-6	.	TRBV9	TGTGCCAGCAGCGTTGGGGGCCTCAATTCACCCCTCCACTTT	CASSVGGLNSPLHF
.	TRBJ1-2	.	TRBV30	TGTGCCTGGAGTGTACTAACCTATGGCTACACCTTC	CAWSVLTYGYTF
.	TRBJ2-3	few	TRBV29-1	TGCAGCGTTGAAGGACTTGTGTTCACAGATACGCAGTATTTT	CSVEGLVFTDTQYF
.	TRBJ2-7	.	TRBV29-1	TGCAGCGTTGAAGAAGGCGGGATCCACGAGCAGTACTTC	CSVEEGGIHEQYF
TRBD2	TRBJ2-1	.	TRBV4-3	TGCGCCAGCAGCCAAGAAGTGGCTAGCGGGATGAATGAGCAGTTCTTC	CASSQEVASGMNEQFF
.	TRBJ1-1	few	TRBV6-6	TGTGCCACGCGCGAGACTGAAGCTTTCTTT	CATRETEAFF
TRBD1	TRBJ2-7	.	TRBV27	TGTGCCAGCAGTAACACAGGGGGTTACGAGCAGTACTTC	CASSNTGGYEQYF
.	TRBJ1-5	.	TRBV27	TGTGCCAGCAGTTTCTCGGACAGCAATCAGCCCCAGCATTTT	CASSFSDSNQPQHF
.	TRBJ2-1	.	TRBV30	TGTGCCTGGAGCCCCTCTAACTGGATTGAGCAGTTCTTC	CAWSPSNWIEQFF
.	TRBJ2-1	few	TRBV10-3	TGTGCCATCAGTGAGTCGAGGACCAGGTCCTACAATGAGCAGTTCTTC	CAISESRTRSYNEQFF
.	TRBJ1-2	.	TRBV27	TGTGCCAGCAGTTTCGGGCAGGGTCATGGCTACACCTTC	CASSFGQGHGYTF
TRBD2	TRBJ2-1	.	TRBV29-1	TGCAGCGTTCTCCTAGCGGGGGTGAACTACAATGAGCAGTTCTTC	CSVLLAGVNYNEQFF
.	TRBJ1-2	.	TRBV27	TGTGCCAGCAGTCTTACGCAGGGGATTTCCTATGGCTACACCTTC	CASSLTQGISYGYTF
TRBD2	TRBJ2-1	few	TRBV7-9	TGTGCCAGCAGCTTAGAACTAGGACTAGCTAGGGATGAGCAGTTCTTC	CASSLELGLARDEQFF
TRBD2	TRBJ2-1	few	TRBV7-9	TGTGCCAGCAGCCCCACTAGCGGGAAGGGCGAGCAGTTCTTC	CASSPTSGKGEQFF
TRBD2	TRBJ2-2	.	TRBV4-1	TGCGCCAGCACCCCGGGGGGAGGGGCGCTGTTTTTT	CASTPGGGALFF
TRBD1	TRBJ2-2	.	TRBV9	TGTGCCAGCAGCGGACAGGGAAACACCGGGGAGCTGTTTTTT	CASSGQGNTGELFF
.	TRBJ1-2	.	TRBV29-1	TGCAGCGTTTTACAGGGCCTCAACTATGGCTACACCTTC	CSVLQGLNYGYTF
.	TRBJ2-5	.	TRBV2	TGTGCCAGCAGTGAAGACGACCCTCGAGGAGAGACCCAGTACTTC	CASSEDDPRGETQYF
.	TRBJ2-3	once	TRBV13	TGTGCCAGCAGCTTTTACACAGATACGCAGTATTTT	CASSFYTDTQYF
.	TRBJ1-1	few	TRBV29-1	TGCAGCGTTGTGTCTCTTTTTGGTGGCACTGAAGCTTTCTTT	CSVVSLFGGTEAFF
TRBD1	TRBJ2-1	.	TRBV29-1	TGCAGCGTTGCTCTCCCTCGACAGGGCGGGTCCTACAATGAGCAGTTCTTC	CSVALPRQGGSYNEQFF
.	TRBJ2-1	.	TRBV11-2	TGTGCCAGCAGCACCCCCCTTGGGGCCGATGAGCAGTTCTTC	CASSTPLGADEQFF
TRBD1	TRBJ1-2	few	TRBV29-1	TGCAGCGTTGAAGATCGGGGAAGGGGGCGCGGCTACACCTTC	CSVEDRGRGRGYTF